This entry lists 11 T cell receptor beta chains sequenced from one sample in a study of cytomegalovirus exposure and HLA in healthy donors. It was with 60 Vbeta and 13 Jbeta primers that the PCR ran. Assay used: immunoSEQ multiplex PCR; TCRdb lists only in-frame clones, some missing. The repertoire holds roughly 130,000 clones, about 80% seen once, with around 3% in the top ten. The sample consisted of PBMCs. All receptors derive from a boy aged 2 to 10 in good health and CMV-seronegative.

V is TRBV10-3 and J is TRBJ2-3, with 7 bases lining up with TRBD2. Germline CDR1 is ENHRY and CDR2 is SYGVKD. The CDR3 spans 16 residues. Trimming cost V 3 bases and J 8 bases; bases outside gene matches: 14. The chain's CDR3 is CAISDPLVEGGVTQYF. The CDR3 DNA follows: TGTGCCATCAGTGACCCCCTGGTTGAGGGAGGGGTTACGCAGTATTTT.

This sequence joins TRBV7-8 and TRBJ2-7, with a weak D call TRBD1 (5 bases). Germline CDR1 reads SGHVS; CDR2 reads FQNEAQ. V lost 6 bases and J lost 10, with 22 bases in between. The CDR3 is made up of 14 amino acids. The CDR3 nucleotides read TGTGCCAGCAGTCCTTCCCGCTGGGGCGAGGACCAGTACGTC. Encoded protein: CASSPSRWGEDQYV.

V is TRBV5-1 and J is TRBJ2-7, with TRBD1 identical over 10 bases. The trim removed 5 bases at V and 5 bases at J, leaving 13 bases unmatched. This CDR3 is 16 amino acids long. CDR1 and CDR2 from the germline V gene are SGHRS and YFSETQ. This chain's CDR3 is CASSPAGQGRVHEQYF. The CDR3 bases are TGCGCCAGCAGTCCTGCGGGACAGGGGAGGGTCCACGAGCAGTACTTC. Based on the CDR3 plus reference TRBV5-1 and TRBJ2-7, the full variable domain is KAGVTQTPRYLIKTRGQQVTLSCSPISGHRSVSWYQQTPGQGLQFLFEYFSETQRNKGNFPGRFSGRQFSNSRSEMNVSTLELGDSALYLCASSPAGQGRVHEQYFGPGTRLTVT.

The chain has TRBV6-6 and TRBJ2-5; a weak D match, TRBD2 (6 bases). V was cut by 2 bases and J by 1 base, with 11 bases left in between. Germline CDR1 reads MNHNY; CDR2 reads SVGAGI (reference sequence). The CDR3 extends over 15 amino acids. CDR3 amino acids: CASSYAVGGQETQYF. CDR3 coding DNA: TGTGCCAGCAGTTACGCGGTGGGGGGCCAAGAGACCCAGTACTTC.

This clone was recorded only once. The chain couples TRBV2 to TRBJ1-1, with 9 bases lining up with TRBD1. CDR1 SNHLY and CDR2 FYNNEI come from the germline V gene. The junction had 5 bases not matched to a gene; V was cut back by 5 bases and J by 4 bases. This CDR3 is 14 amino acids long. The CDR3 bases are TGTGCCAGCAGTACACAGGGGGCTAGCACTGAAGCTTTCTTT. It specifies CASSTQGASTEAFF. The variable domain in full, completed from reference TRBV2 and TRBJ1-1, reads EPEVTQTPSHQVTQMGQEVILRCVPISNHLYFYWYRQILGQKVEFLVSFYNNEISEKSEIFDDQFSVERPDGSNFTLKIRSTKLEDSAMYFCASSTQGASTEAFFGQGTRLTVV.

The V gene is TRBV7-9, the J gene TRBJ2-1; 16 bases line up with TRBD2. J gave up 2 bases and V 8 bases, and 6 bases lay outside the gene matches. CDR3 length: 17 residues. CDR1 and CDR2 (germline): SEHNR, FQNEAQ (reference sequence). This CDR3 is CASEGLAGGPAYNEQFF. In DNA, the CDR3 is TGTGCCAGCGAGGGACTAGCGGGGGGGCCGGCCTACAATGAGCAGTTCTTC.

This chain connects TRBV7-9 to TRBJ1-4; 7 bases match TRBD1. From germline, CDR1 is SEHNR and CDR2 FQNEAQ (reference sequence). The CDR3 has 13 residues. V was clipped by 6 bases and J by 4 bases; unmatched bases: 2. CDR3 region: CASSHRGNEKLFF. The CDR3 nucleotides are TGTGCCAGCAGTCACAGGGGTAATGAAAAACTGTTTTTT.

For this clone: Other DNA sequences in this specimen translate into the identical CDR3. This chain joins TRBV6-5 and TRBJ1-5, with 7 bases lining up with TRBD1. CDR3 length equals 15 residues. Looked up from germline, CDR1 is MNHEY and CDR2 is SVGAGI. V dropped 5 bases and J dropped 2; count of bases not matched to a gene: 6. The CDR3 is CASSPQGRGNQPQHF. CDR3 sequence (DNA): TGTGCCAGCAGTCCACAGGGGCGAGGCAATCAGCCCCAGCATTTT.

The V and J genes are TRBV5-1 and TRBJ2-3, with D possibly TRBD2 on 5 matching bases. Per the germline V gene, CDR1 is SGHRS and CDR2 is YFSETQ. The CDR3 consists of 14 residues. V was clipped by 5 bases and J by 1 base, with 11 bases between them. CDR3 in DNA: TGCGCCAGCAGGGCGGGTGGAGGCACAGATACGCAGTATTTT. Translated: CASRAGGGTDTQYF.

The chain joins TRBV2 to TRBJ1-2; D might be TRBD1 (5 bases). Germline CDR1 reads SNHLY; CDR2 reads FYNNEI. The length of the CDR3 is 16 residues. V lost 3 bases and J lost 5, with 19 bases in between. CDR3 coding DNA: TGTGCCAGCAGTGAGGGGCCGGGTCGCAATTTTTATGGCTACACCTTC. It specifies CASSEGPGRNFYGYTF. Combining the CDR3 with reference TRBV2 and TRBJ1-2 gives the whole variable domain EPEVTQTPSHQVTQMGQEVILRCVPISNHLYFYWYRQILGQKVEFLVSFYNNEISEKSEIFDDQFSVERPDGSNFTLKIRSTKLEDSAMYFCASSEGPGRNFYGYTFGSGTRLTVV.

This chain uses TRBV4-2 with TRBJ2-3, with D unresolved. V was shortened by 5 bases and J by 2 bases, with 17 bases between the two germline ends. In germline, CDR1 is LGHNA, CDR2 YNFKEQ. The CDR3 contains 16 residues. CDR3 in amino acids: CASSNTGGSSTDTQYF. For the CDR3, the DNA is TGTGCCAGCAGCAACACCGGCGGTTCTTCCACAGATACGCAGTATTTT.